The next 11 T cell receptor beta chains were all read from a single sample in a study of blood T cells in healthy people across ages. The authors ran a second PCR of about 7 to 12 cycles using a sample-barcoded 5' primer and a J-beta primer mix. TCRdb used MiXCR to reprocess the 5' RACE reads, holding one entry per CDR3 protein. This table holds about 680,000 distinct CDR3 sequences, around 45% found once. Sequencing was carried out using blood. The origin of the receptors is a woman in her fifties or sixties in good health.

The CDR3 loop reads CASSYSLRELGTQYF. As DNA, the CDR3 is TGTGCCAGCAGTTACTCGTTGCGGGAGCTTGGTACGCAGTATTTT. J is TRBJ2-3 and V is TRBV6-5; TRBD2 matches at 7 bases. This CDR3 region has 15 residues. Unmatched junction bases numbered 8, after V lost 0 bases and J lost 8 bases. Germline V CDR1 and CDR2: MNHEY, SVGAGI.

The gene calls are TRBV5-1 and TRBJ2-7; 9 bases fit TRBD1. The V gene end was trimmed by 7 bases and the J gene end by 4 bases; junction bases not matched to a gene: 15. The CDR3 sequence is 16 residues long. Germline V gives CDR1 SGHRS, CDR2 YFSETQ. The CDR3 bases are TGCGCCAGCGGCCCCGAACAGGGGGCTAGCTCTTACGAGCAGTACTTC. It is translated as CASGPEQGASSYEQYF.

Only one count was recorded for this clonotype. The rearrangement uses TRBV2 and TRBJ1-4; no clear D. The CDR3 has 12 amino acids. Trimming stripped 6 bases from V and 8 bases from J, with 10 bases between. Looked up from germline, CDR1 is SNHLY and CDR2 is FYNNEI. The CDR3 sequence is CASRDRGEKLFF. CDR3 nucleotide sequence: TGTGCCAGCAGGGATCGAGGGGAAAAACTGTTTTTT.

There are a few counts of this clonotype. This sequence joins TRBV20-1 and TRBJ2-3; TRBD2 matches 12 bases. This CDR3 spans 15 amino acids. The V and J ends lost 5 bases and 3 bases, in that order; junction bases with no gene match: 6. The V gene's germline CDR1 is DFQATT and CDR2 SNEGSKA (reference sequence). The CDR3 bases are TGCAGTGCTCCGAAGACTAGCGGGAGAACAGATACGCAGTATTTT. Amino acids: CSAPKTSGRTDTQYF.

The chain has TRBV20-1 and TRBJ2-3, with 10 bases aligning to TRBD2. The CDR3 sequence is 16 residues long. The germline V gene has CDR1 DFQATT and CDR2 SNEGSKA (reference sequence). J was trimmed by 0 bases and V by 1 base; bases with no gene match: 4. The CDR3 sequence is CSARVASGGSTDTQYF. CDR3 sequence (DNA): TGCAGTGCTAGAGTCGCTAGCGGGGGTAGCACAGATACGCAGTATTTT.

This clonotype showed up just a few times. A junction boundary mismatches the germline segment, possibly from a read error. The chain carries TRBV4-3 and TRBJ2-3; TRBD1 is a possible D gene (5 bases). The CDR3 is 15 amino acids. The V gene's germline CDR1 is LGHNA and CDR2 YSLEER. The CDR3 DNA sequence: TGCGCCAGCAGCCAAGACAGGGTTGGCACGGATACGCAGTATTTT. Translation gives CASSQDRVGTDTQYF.

V and J are TRBV6-5 and TRBJ2-7; D assignment may be TRBD1 or TRBD2 (5 bases each). In germline, CDR1 is MNHEY, CDR2 SVGAGI. Trimming removed 7 bases from V and 0 bases from J, with 10 bases in between. The CDR3 loop spans 13 amino acids. The DNA of the CDR3 is TGTGCCAGCACCCGGGACCCCTCCTACGAGCAGTACTTC. As protein: CASTRDPSYEQYF.

V usage is TRBV20-1 and J usage is TRBJ1-1; D is ambiguous. The germline V gene has CDR1 DFQATT and CDR2 SNEGSKA (reference sequence). The CDR3 is 13 amino acids. V lost 1 base, J lost 0 bases, and 6 bases lay in between. The CDR3 reads CSARAAVNTEAFF. The CDR3 DNA reads TGCAGTGCTAGAGCCGCAGTGAACACTGAAGCTTTCTTT.

CDR3 nucleotide sequence: TGTGCCAGCACCCGTGGCTATGGCTACACCTTC. This sequence encodes CASTRGYGYTF. The V gene is TRBV12-3 or TRBV12-4, the J gene TRBJ1-2; D remains unclear. The CDR3 consists of 11 residues. V lost 7 bases, J lost 4 bases, and 7 bases lay in between.

The CDR3 bases are TGTGCCAGCGGATCGAGCAGCGGAGAGAGGAATGAGCAGTTCTTC. Protein sequence: CASGSSSGERNEQFF. The chain employs TRBV2 and TRBJ2-1, with TRBD2 as a possible D gene (5 bases). This CDR3 is 15 amino acids long. V was cut by 8 bases and J by 7 bases, with 21 bases left in between. The germline gives CDR1 SNHLY, CDR2 FYNNEI.

This clonotype was observed a handful of times. This chain uses TRBV20-1 with TRBJ1-1; a possible D gene is TRBD1 (5 bases). Trimming removed 7 bases at V and 4 bases at J, with 16 bases between. The CDR3 extends over 13 amino acids. Germline CDR1 is DFQATT and CDR2 is SNEGSKA (reference sequence). CDR3 loop: CSVPDIKGTEAFF. The CDR3 DNA is TGCAGTGTCCCGGACATCAAGGGCACTGAAGCTTTCTTT.